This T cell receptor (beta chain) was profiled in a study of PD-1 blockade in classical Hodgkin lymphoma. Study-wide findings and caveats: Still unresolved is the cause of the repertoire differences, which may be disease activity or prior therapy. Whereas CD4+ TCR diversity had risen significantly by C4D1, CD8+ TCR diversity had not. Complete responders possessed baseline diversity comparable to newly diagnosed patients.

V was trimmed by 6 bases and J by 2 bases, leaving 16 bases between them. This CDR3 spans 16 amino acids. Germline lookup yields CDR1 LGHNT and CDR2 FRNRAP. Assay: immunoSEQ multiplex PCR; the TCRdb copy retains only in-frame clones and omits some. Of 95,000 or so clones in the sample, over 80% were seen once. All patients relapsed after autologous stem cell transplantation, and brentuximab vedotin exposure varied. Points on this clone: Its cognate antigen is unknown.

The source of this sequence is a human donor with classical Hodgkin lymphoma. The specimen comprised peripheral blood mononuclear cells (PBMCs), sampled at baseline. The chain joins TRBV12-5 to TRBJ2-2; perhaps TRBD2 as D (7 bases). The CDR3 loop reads CASGSGGRSNTGELFF. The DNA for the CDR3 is TGTGCTAGTGGATCCGGGGGGCGAAGCAACACCGGGGAGCTGTTTTTT.